This record looks at one TCR beta chain sequence and its context. Its specificity is not known. Healthy people donating bone marrow made up the donors. The data are from a study of cytomegalovirus exposure and HLA in healthy donors. Study-wide results and limits: A classifier reportedly called cytomegalovirus status with high sensitivity and specificity. Within an earlier analysis, most TCR beta V segments proved productive either about 87% or about 30% of the time. An analysis was carried out later, and it reportedly showed fewer N-insertions in an Asian-associated ancestry cluster than the roughly 670-donor mean.

Germline V gene data show CDR1 as KGHSH and CDR2 as LQKENI. This CDR3 is 14 amino acids long. Trimming left V 5 bases short and J 8 bases short, with 13 bases between. Both 60 Vbeta primers and 13 Jbeta primers went into the PCR. The assay was immunoSEQ multiplex PCR, and TCRdb's table has in-frame clones only and misses some. Of about 190,000 clones in the sample, more than 70% are singletons; the top ten hold approximately 5%. Sequenced material: PBMCs. This sequence originates from a man aged 30-40 years in good health and CMV-seropositive. The chain is built from TRBV18 and TRBJ1-6; TRBD1 is a possible D gene (5 bases). As DNA, the CDR3 is TGTGCCAGCTCAAAGGGAATAGGGGATTCACCCCTCCACTTT. It encodes CASSKGIGDSPLHF.